Each of the 32 T cell receptor beta chains below was sequenced from the same sample in a study of blood T cells in healthy people across ages. Alongside a J-beta primer mix, a sample-barcoded 5' primer served in a second PCR lasting roughly 6 to 12 cycles. TCRdb reprocessed the 5' RACE reads via MiXCR and lists one record per CDR3 protein. The sample holds 250,000 to 300,000 distinct CDR3 sequences, around 27% seen once. Sequenced: blood. The source is a woman in her 70s in good health.

This clonotype was observed a few times. The chain has TRBV5-1 and TRBJ2-5; TRBD2 agrees at 10 bases. This CDR3 spans 15 amino acids. The germline V gene encodes CDR1 SGHRS and CDR2 YFSETQ. Germline trimming cut 3 bases from V and 4 bases from J; bases unmatched to any gene: 6. The CDR3 region has the DNA TGCGCCAGCAGCTCGATAGCGGGAGGTGGAGAGACCCAGTACTTC. It is translated as CASSSIAGGGETQYF.

On this clonotype itself: A single base separates this from a much larger clone, so it may be a read error. The chain combines TRBV20-1 with TRBJ1-2, with 12 bases aligning to TRBD1. The CDR3 contains 14 residues. Germline CDR1 reads DFQATT; CDR2 reads SNEGSKA (reference sequence). Losses at the gene ends were 6 bases for V and 8 bases for J; bases not matched to a gene: 10. CDR3: CSASDTGTGGGYTF. CDR3 DNA: TGCAGTGCCAGTGACACCGGGACAGGGGGCGGCTACACCTTC.

This clonotype was recorded at least ten times. The chain couples TRBV5-4 to TRBJ2-1; the match to TRBD2 covers 8 bases. The germline gives CDR1 SGHNT, CDR2 YYREEE (reference sequence). With 3 bases clipped from V and 7 bases from J, the junction kept 9 bases outside the gene matches. The CDR3 loop spans 15 amino acids. The CDR3 here is CASSWGLEGWNEQFF. CDR3 sequence (DNA): TGTGCCAGCAGCTGGGGACTAGAGGGGTGGAATGAGCAGTTCTTC.

In its sample, this clonotype was seen a few times. The chain links TRBV20-1 to TRBJ2-3; 11 bases fit TRBD2. CDR3 length equals 17 residues. From germline, CDR1 is DFQATT and CDR2 SNEGSKA (reference sequence). Trimming at V came to 5 bases and at J to 2 bases, leaving 12 bases not matched to a gene. DNA for the CDR3: TGCAGTGCTTCCCGCCCGGGACTAGCGGTCCTCACAGATACGCAGTATTTT. This codes for CSASRPGLAVLTDTQYF.

The chain has TRBV29-1 and TRBJ1-2, with D perhaps TRBD1 (5 bases). Germline V gene sequence: CDR1 SQVTM, CDR2 ANQGSEA. V lost 6 bases and J 0 bases, leaving 14 bases between the germline ends. The CDR3 runs to 14 residues. The CDR3 DNA is TGCAGCGTCGCGGTGGCGACAGCTAACTATGGCTACACCTTC. Translated, it gives CSVAVATANYGYTF.

J is TRBJ2-1 and V is TRBV19; D call uncertain. The CDR3 sequence is 13 residues long. The V end lost 2 bases, the J end lost 6 bases, and 8 bases lay between the germline ends. Per germline, CDR1 LNHDA and CDR2 SQIVND (reference sequence). For the CDR3, the DNA is TGTGCCAGTAGTATAAATGGATTCAATGAGCAGTTCTTC. Its protein product is CASSINGFNEQFF.

This chain joins TRBV20-1 and TRBJ2-7; D unresolved. CDR3 size: 14 residues. Trimming removed 2 bases at V and 2 bases at J, with 13 bases between. CDR1 is DFQATT and CDR2 is SNEGSKA in the germline V gene (reference sequence). CDR3 sequence: CSARYSRSTYEQYF. The CDR3 DNA follows: TGCAGTGCTAGATACAGCAGGAGTACCTACGAGCAGTACTTC.

V is TRBV10-3 and J is TRBJ2-5; possibly TRBD2 for D (6 bases). The germline gives CDR1 ENHRY, CDR2 SYGVKD. The ends were cut back, 9 bases at V and 4 bases at J, with 12 bases in the middle. The CDR3 has 12 amino acids. The chain's CDR3 is CAIGDSLETQYF. The CDR3 DNA follows: TGTGCCATTGGGGACTCCCTAGAGACCCAGTACTTC.

This chain joins TRBV3-1 and TRBJ2-3, with unresolved D. Trimming stripped 0 bases from V and 9 bases from J, with 10 bases between. Per germline, CDR1 LGHDT and CDR2 YNNKEL (reference sequence). The CDR3 has 13 amino acids. CDR3 protein: CASSQDQASTQYF. CDR3 sequence (DNA): TGTGCCAGCAGCCAAGATCAGGCCAGCACGCAGTATTTT.

The chain joins TRBV2 to TRBJ2-3; D possibly corresponds to TRBD2 (6 bases). V was trimmed by 9 bases and J by 6 bases, leaving 13 bases between them. Germline V gene data show CDR1 as SNHLY and CDR2 as FYNNEI. The CDR3 is 12 residues long. For the CDR3, the DNA is TGTGCCAGAGGAATGGAGGGGGATACGCAGTATTTT. The encoded protein is CARGMEGDTQYF.

The rearrangement uses TRBV20-1 and TRBJ1-2, with D possibly being TRBD1 (5 bases). Trimming cost V 6 bases and J 8 bases, with 19 bases left between them. The CDR3 covers 13 residues. Germline V gives CDR1 DFQATT, CDR2 SNEGSKA (reference sequence). The CDR3 region is CSATPREKGGYTF. CDR3 nucleotide sequence: TGCAGTGCCACCCCCAGGGAGAAGGGCGGCTACACCTTC.

A single count supports this clonotype. A read error is possible here, since a much larger clone lies one base away. This sequence joins TRBV7-2 and TRBJ1-5; D ambiguous. V lost 5 bases and J 1 base, leaving 21 bases between the germline ends. Germline V gene sequence: CDR1 SGHTA, CDR2 FQGNSA. The CDR3 runs 18 residues. The chain's CDR3 is CASSPTPSAWQSNQPQHF. DNA of the CDR3: TGTGCCAGCAGCCCGACTCCCTCGGCATGGCAGAGCAATCAGCCCCAGCATTTT.

In this sample, this clonotype turned up a few times. The genes are TRBV12-3 or TRBV12-4 and TRBJ2-5; 9 positions match TRBD2. Losses at the gene ends were 5 bases for V and 11 bases for J; bases not matched to a gene: 15. The CDR3 is made up of 15 amino acids. DNA of the CDR3: TGTGCCAGCAGTACAACTGGGAGTTGGCTAGCGGGACAGTACTTC. Translating gives CASSTTGSWLAGQYF.

There are a few counts of this clonotype. V is TRBV20-1 and J is TRBJ2-3, with TRBD1 as a possible D gene (5 bases). V lost 4 bases and J 4 bases, leaving 18 bases between the germline ends. Germline V lookup: CDR1 DFQATT, CDR2 SNEGSKA (reference sequence). The length of the CDR3 is 15 residues. The CDR3, as DNA: TGCAGTGCTACCACCCTCGGTAGGGGTGCAGATACGCAGTATTTT. It translates to CSATTLGRGADTQYF.

This clonotype turned up a few times. The V call is TRBV9, the J call TRBJ1-5; no clear D. With 0 bases removed from V and 6 bases from J, the gap between germline ends came to 13 bases. The V gene's germline CDR1 is SGDLS and CDR2 YYNGEE. The CDR3 contains 15 residues. This CDR3 is CASSVAEGFGQPQHF. CDR3 nucleotides: TGTGCCAGCAGCGTAGCTGAAGGTTTCGGTCAGCCCCAGCATTTT.

The chain joins TRBV9 to TRBJ2-7; perhaps TRBD1 as D (6 bases). Trimming shortened V by 4 bases and J by 7 bases, and 18 bases separated the two germline ends. The CDR3 length is 14 residues. Germline-derived CDR1 and CDR2 are SGDLS and YYNGEE. The CDR3 DNA reads TGTGCCAGCAGCCTCGAGAGGTCCAGGGGAGAGCAGTACTTC. This codes for CASSLERSRGEQYF. The full variable domain, rest sourced from reference TRBV9 and TRBJ2-7, is DSGVTQTPKHLITATGQRVTLRCSPRSGDLSVYWYQQSLDQGLQFLIQYYNGEERAKGNILERFSAQQFPDLHSELNLSSLELGDSALYFCASSLERSRGEQYFGPGTRLTVT.

The rearrangement uses TRBV20-1 and TRBJ2-5; no definite D call. This CDR3 has 11 residues. Germline CDR1 reads DFQATT; CDR2 reads SNEGSKA (reference sequence). V lost 2 bases to trimming and J lost 13 bases, with 14 bases between them. The CDR3 loop is CSARSPGWGYF. The DNA for the CDR3 is TGCAGTGCTAGATCCCCAGGCTGGGGGTACTTC.

In this sample, this clonotype turned up once. V is TRBV20-1 and J is TRBJ2-7; 9 bases are a match to TRBD2. With 1 base clipped from V and 1 base from J, the junction kept 5 bases outside the gene matches. Per the germline V gene, CDR1 is DFQATT and CDR2 is SNEGSKA (reference sequence). The CDR3 loop spans 15 amino acids. CDR3 in DNA: TGCAGTGCTAGAGCCCCTAGCGGGAAATCCTACGAGCAGTACTTC. It yields the protein CSARAPSGKSYEQYF.

The table lists this clonotype with a few counts. The chain couples TRBV7-2 to TRBJ2-7; D may match TRBD1 or TRBD2 (5 bases each). V was trimmed by 5 bases and J by 3 bases, leaving 14 bases between them. CDR3 length: 14 amino acids. Looked up from germline, CDR1 is SGHTA and CDR2 is FQGNSA. The CDR3 region is CASSPQYGGYEQYF. CDR3 sequence (DNA): TGTGCCAGCAGCCCCCAGTATGGGGGCTACGAGCAGTACTTC.

This clonotype was seen a handful of times. The rearrangement uses TRBV7-9 and TRBJ2-1, with 9 bases lining up with TRBD2. This CDR3 contains 12 residues. The V gene end was trimmed by 1 base and the J gene end by 15 bases; junction bases not matched to a gene: 4. CDR1 is SEHNR, CDR2 FQNEAQ, per germline (reference sequence). The CDR3 region is CASSLVAGAVFF. The DNA of the CDR3 is TGTGCCAGCAGCTTAGTAGCGGGAGCGGTGTTCTTC. The whole variable domain, remainder taken from reference TRBV7-9 and TRBJ2-1, is DTGVSQNPRHKITKRGQNVTFRCDPISEHNRLYWYRQTLGQGPEFLTYFQNEAQLEKSRLLSDRFSAERPKGSFSTLEIQRTEQGDSAMYLCASSLVAGAVFFGPGTRLTVL.

About this clonotype itself: The junction departs from the called germline gene at one end, perhaps through a read error. The chain is built from TRBV13 and TRBJ2-7; D is perhaps TRBD2 (5 bases). This CDR3 region has 14 residues. Germline V gene sequence: CDR1 PRHDT, CDR2 FYEKMQ (reference sequence). The CDR3 loop reads CASSLGSTVYEQYF. CDR3 coding DNA: TGTGCCAGCAGCCTAGGGAGCACGGTCTACGAGCAGTACTTC.

J is TRBJ1-6 and V is TRBV7-2; D is unclear. The CDR3 consists of 15 residues. Between the trimmed V and J ends, which lost 7 bases and 7 bases, there was a span of 17 bases. Germline V gene sequence: CDR1 SGHTA, CDR2 FQGNSA. CDR3 DNA: TGTGCCAGCACCTTGCCGGTCCGGGGAAATTCACCCCTCCACTTT. Translating it yields CASTLPVRGNSPLHF.

V usage is TRBV7-9 and J usage is TRBJ2-7; tentatively, D is TRBD2 (6 bases). V dropped 3 bases and J dropped 6 bases, with 6 bases sitting between them. CDR3 length equals 11 residues. CDR1 is SEHNR, CDR2 FQNEAQ, per germline (reference sequence). The CDR3 spells CASSLGLEQYF. CDR3 coding DNA: TGTGCCAGCAGCTTGGGACTCGAGCAGTACTTC.

Points on this clonotype: At one end the junction does not follow the germline gene, possibly because of a read error. J is TRBJ2-5 and V is TRBV29-1, with D possibly TRBD2 on 6 matching bases. There are 13 residues in the CDR3. Per germline, CDR1 SQVTM and CDR2 ANQGSEA. The CDR3 loop reads CSAEEAGGETQYF. The CDR3 bases are TGCAGCGCTGAAGAAGCAGGAGGGGAGACCCAGTACTTC.

This clonotype was seen repeatedly, ten times or more. This chain joins TRBV29-1 and TRBJ2-1; no firm D call. Trimming took off 4 bases at V and 5 bases at J, with 12 bases between the two ends. The germline V gene has CDR1 SQVTM and CDR2 ANQGSEA. The CDR3 loop spans 13 amino acids. CDR3 protein: CSVAARWNNEQFF. The CDR3 DNA is TGCAGCGTTGCTGCAAGGTGGAACAATGAGCAGTTCTTC.

This clonotype appeared many times. V usage is TRBV7-2 and J usage is TRBJ2-1; either TRBD1 or TRBD2 may fit D (7 bases each). CDR3 length: 17 residues. V dropped 2 bases and J dropped 5 bases, with 19 bases sitting between them. The germline CDR1 and CDR2 sequences are SGHTA and FQGNSA. In DNA, the CDR3 is TGTGCCAGCAGCTTAAGGGGAGGGGGCGAGACGAACAATGAGCAGTTCTTC. Its protein product is CASSLRGGGETNNEQFF.

This clonotype was seen at least ten times. V and J are TRBV20-1 and TRBJ1-4, with 7 positions matching TRBD1. This CDR3 region has 13 residues. The ends lost 3 bases at V and 8 bases at J; junction bases unmatched: 6. CDR1 DFQATT and CDR2 SNEGSKA come from the germline V gene (reference sequence). The CDR3 DNA follows: TGCAGTGCTAGTGGGACAGTGATGGAAAAACTGTTTTTT. Protein sequence: CSASGTVMEKLFF.

This chain joins TRBV6-2 or TRBV6-3 and TRBJ2-5; a possible D gene is TRBD1 (6 bases). The tail of the sequence fits TRBJ2-1 better, so the J call may be wrong. There are 15 residues in the CDR3. The germline V gene has CDR1 MNHEY and CDR2 SVGEGT. The CDR3 loop reads CASSTGDTVGAEQFF. The CDR3 DNA sequence: TGTGCCAGCAGCACCGGGGACACCGTTGGGGCTGAGCAGTTCTTC.

This clonotype was counted between two and nine times. The V call is TRBV7-2, the J call TRBJ1-5; tentatively, D is TRBD1 (5 bases). From germline, CDR1 is SGHTA and CDR2 FQGNSA. V shed 0 bases and J shed 3 bases, with 9 bases lying between them. This CDR3 spans 15 amino acids. CDR3 sequence (DNA): TGTGCCAGCAGCTTAGCCGGGGGAGTCAATCAGCCCCAGCATTTT. Translated: CASSLAGGVNQPQHF.

This clonotype was observed a handful of times. This rearrangement joins TRBV7-2 to TRBJ2-2, with D tentatively TRBD2 (6 bases). V lost 5 bases and J lost 5, with 12 bases in between. The CDR3 runs to 14 residues. Germline CDR1 SGHTA, CDR2 FQGNSA. CDR3 nucleotides: TGTGCCAGCAGCCCTCGGCGGGGTACCGGGGAGCTGTTTTTT. It is translated as CASSPRRGTGELFF.

This clonotype was seen a few times. This chain links TRBV4-3 with TRBJ2-5, with unresolved D. The end of the DNA is better explained by TRBJ2-7, so the J call may be wrong. Germline V gene data show CDR1 as LGHNA and CDR2 as YSLEER. The CDR3 has 14 residues. The CDR3 loop reads CASSQERFRSEQYF. The CDR3 DNA is TGCGCCAGCAGCCAAGAGAGGTTCCGGTCCGAGCAGTACTTC.

This clonotype has more than one count but fewer than ten. The rearrangement joins TRBV5-6 to TRBJ2-5, with TRBD2 as a possible D gene (5 bases). The assigned J gene may be wrong: the sequence end matches TRBJ2-7 better. The CDR3 length is 14 residues. CDR1 and CDR2 (germline): SGHDT, YYEEEE. The DNA for the CDR3 is TGTGCCAGCAGCTCAGCGGTGGGCTCCTACGAGCAGTACTTC. Its translation is CASSSAVGSYEQYF.